The T cell receptor (beta chain) described here comes from a study of T cells in Graves' hyperthyroidism and ophthalmopathy. Notes on the study in general: Before onset, ophthalmopathy was predicted by the model a median around 6 months earlier. Separation of ophthalmopathy from stable hyperthyroidism was achieved by a 13 V-J model.

This clonotype was recorded many times. Its antigen is currently unknown. The study included ophthalmopathy patients with Clinical Activity Score at least 3, NOSPECS grade at least 4 and duration under 3 months. Fresh peripheral blood, under 13 ml, was the source of the PBMCs. CDR3 length: 12 amino acids. Looked up from germline, CDR1 is SNHLY and CDR2 is FYNNEI. Trimming cost V 8 bases and J 7 bases, with 14 bases left between them. Amplified TCR beta CDR3 regions derived from RNA transcripts. The HTBI set primed first-round TCR CDR3 RT-PCR. TCRdb recomputed calls from the multiplex PCR reads with MiXCR, one row per CDR3 protein. Among a few hundred thousand distinct CDR3 sequences listed, roughly 18% were seen once.

V and J are TRBV2 and TRBJ1-1; D perhaps matches TRBD1 (5 bases). The receptor comes from a woman between 40 and 50 years old with Graves' ophthalmopathy. The material sequenced was blood. The CDR3 is CASRLGGLEAFF. The CDR3 DNA reads as TGTGCCAGCCGCCTCGGGGGTCTTGAAGCTTTCTTT.